This T cell receptor beta chain was documented in a study of T cells after yellow fever vaccination. Trimming took 2 bases from V and 2 from J; bases not matched to a gene: 7. Germline loops: CDR1 SGHKS, CDR2 YYEKEE (reference sequence). The CDR3 runs to 17 residues. Each CDR3 protein is one row after TCRdb ran MiXCR on the 5' RACE reads. The sample records 400,000 to 650,000 distinct CDR3 sequences, around a fifth being singletons. The J gene is TRBJ2-6, the V gene TRBV5-5; 7 bases fit TRBD1. Sequenced here: PBMCs, sampled about 20 days after the first yellow fever vaccination. The TCR was taken from a man younger than 35 who received the YFV17D yellow fever vaccine. CDR3 coding DNA: TGTGCCAGCAGCTTACGAGGGGGCGAGGCTGGGGCCAACGTCCTGACTTTC. Translation: CASSLRGGEAGANVLTF.